This TCR beta chain was captured by sequencing in a study of siplizumab effects on memory and regulatory T cells. Study-wide results and limits: Siplizumab produced a significant drop in alloreactive sequences attributable to unstimulated CD4+ memory cells. Suppression by proliferating Tregs derived from siplizumab cultures was not verified. Naive T cells were seemingly more diverse than memory cells, and major contributions to the alloresponse seemed to be made by them.

About this clone: Antigen unknown.

Trimming removed 3 bases at V and 5 bases at J, with 13 bases between. The CDR3 totals 14 residues. The V gene's germline CDR1 is MDHEN and CDR2 SYDVKM. Roughly 90,000 TCR templates per sample were sequenced. The protocol was immunoSEQ multiplex PCR, while the TCRdb copy is restricted to in-frame clones and leaves out a portion. The sample lists 100,000 or so clones, about nine tenths occurring once. The receptor was isolated from a human donor in good health. V is TRBV28 and J is TRBJ2-5; D is uncertain. Material: non-Treg CD4+ T cells sorted from blood. CDR3 protein: CASSFEPSSETQYF. DNA for the CDR3: TGTGCCAGCAGTTTTGAACCTAGTTCCGAGACCCAGTACTTC.